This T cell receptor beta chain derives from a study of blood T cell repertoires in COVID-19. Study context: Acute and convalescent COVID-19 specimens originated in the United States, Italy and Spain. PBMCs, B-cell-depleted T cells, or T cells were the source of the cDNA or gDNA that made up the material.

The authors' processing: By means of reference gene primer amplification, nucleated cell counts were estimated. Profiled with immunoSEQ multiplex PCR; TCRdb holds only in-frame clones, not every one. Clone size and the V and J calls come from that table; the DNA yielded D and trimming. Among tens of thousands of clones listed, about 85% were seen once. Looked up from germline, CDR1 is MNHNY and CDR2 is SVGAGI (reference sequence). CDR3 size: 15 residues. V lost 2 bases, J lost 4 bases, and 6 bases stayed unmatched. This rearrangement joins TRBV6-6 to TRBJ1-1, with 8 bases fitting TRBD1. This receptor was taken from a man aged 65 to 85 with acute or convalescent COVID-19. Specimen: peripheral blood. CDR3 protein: CASSYPGGDLTEAFF. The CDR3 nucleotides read TGTGCCAGCAGTTACCCAGGGGGCGATCTCACTGAAGCTTTCTTT.